The rows below give T cell receptor beta chains drawn from one sample of a study of blood T cell repertoires in COVID-19. TCRdb's table, derived via immunoSEQ multiplex PCR, lists solely in-frame clones and lacks some. The data show roughly 240,000 clones, approximately 88% seen once. What was sequenced was PBMCs or T cells enriched from blood (not recorded which). These receptors came from a woman aged 30 to 39 with acute COVID-19. Each CDR3 is given with its conserved first and last residue. D genes are given only for firm matches. Some rows have no size entry. The others give once, few or many, or a class for an expanded clone.

clone_size | d_call | j_call | v_call | cdr3_aa | cdr3_nt
- | TRBD1 | TRBJ1-1 | TRBV2 | CASSRQGEGNTEAFF | TGTGCCAGCAGCAGACAGGGGGAAGGGAACACTGAAGCTTTCTTT
- | TRBD1 | TRBJ1-1 | TRBV3-1/TRBV3-2 | CASSQDFPGTGSEAFF | TGTGCCAGCAGCCAAGATTTCCCCGGGACAGGGTCTGAAGCTTTCTTT
few | TRBD1 | TRBJ1-1 | TRBV3-1/TRBV3-2 | CASSPRDRNTEAFF | TGTGCCAGCAGCCCCCGGGACAGGAACACTGAAGCTTTCTTT
- | - | TRBJ2-2 | TRBV10-2 | CASSITGQGFGELFF | TGCGCCAGCAGTATTACGGGACAAGGTTTCGGGGAGCTGTTTTTT
- | - | TRBJ1-1 | TRBV6-5 | CASSNILNTEAFF | TGTGCCAGCAGTAACATATTGAACACTGAAGCTTTCTTT
- | - | TRBJ2-7 | TRBV7-9 | CASSWDGGYEQYF | TGTGCCAGCAGCTGGGACGGGGGCTACGAGCAGTACTTC
- | - | TRBJ2-7 | TRBV29-1 | CSVGVGFYEQYF | TGCAGCGTAGGGGTTGGCTTCTACGAGCAGTACTTC
- | - | TRBJ1-4 | TRBV7-2 | CASSYRGGINEKLFF | TGTGCCAGCAGCTACCGCGGCGGAATTAATGAAAAACTGTTTTTT
- | - | TRBJ2-3 | TRBV7-9 | CASSFSRTSTDTQYF | TGTGCCAGCAGCTTTTCTCGCACTAGCACAGATACGCAGTATTTT
few | - | TRBJ1-2 | TRBV29-1 | CSVEDQQGVDYTF | TGCAGCGTTGAAGATCAACAGGGTGTTGACTACACCTTC
- | TRBD2 | TRBJ2-1 | TRBV24-1 | CATSGPSGGNSYNEQFF | TGTGCCACCAGCGGACCTAGCGGGGGCAACTCCTACAATGAGCAGTTCTTC
- | - | TRBJ2-3 | TRBV27 | CASSLSSADTQYF | TGTGCCAGCAGTTTGTCTAGCGCAGATACGCAGTATTTT
- | - | TRBJ1-5 | TRBV4-1 | CASSHTFPGANQPQHF | TGCGCCAGCAGCCACACCTTCCCAGGGGCCAATCAGCCCCAGCATTTT
- | TRBD1 | TRBJ1-1 | TRBV15 | CATRRTGVLSTEAFF | TGTGCCACCAGGCGGACAGGGGTTTTGAGCACTGAAGCTTTCTTT
- | - | TRBJ2-5 | TRBV19 | CASSWATGAGETQYF | TGTGCCAGTAGTTGGGCGACAGGCGCAGGAGAGACCCAGTACTTC
- | - | TRBJ2-1 | TRBV27 | CASSLFRDYNEQFF | TGTGCCAGCAGTTTATTCAGGGACTACAATGAGCAGTTCTTC
once | - | TRBJ2-3 | TRBV3-1/TRBV3-2 | CASSQDAANTDTQYF | TGTGCCAGCAGCCAAGATGCGGCCAACACAGATACGCAGTATTTT
- | TRBD1 | TRBJ2-7 | TRBV4-3 | CASSQDGTGDEQYF | TGCGCCAGCAGCCAAGATGGGACAGGCGACGAGCAGTACTTC
few | TRBD1 | TRBJ2-7 | TRBV2 | CASSDRGHSYEQYF | TGTGCCAGCAGCGACAGGGGACATTCCTACGAGCAGTACTTC
- | TRBD1 | TRBJ1-1 | TRBV6-5 | CASSPGGSAFF | TGTGCCAGCAGTCCAGGGGGGTCGGCTTTCTTT
once | TRBD2 | TRBJ2-7 | TRBV9 | CASSTLAGVWYEQYF | TGTGCCAGCAGCACCCTAGCGGGGGTCTGGTACGAGCAGTACTTC
- | TRBD2 | TRBJ2-1 | TRBV27 | CASKLAGEGVNEQFF | TGTGCCAGCAAGCTAGCGGGGGAGGGTGTGAATGAGCAGTTCTTC
- | - | TRBJ2-1 | TRBV7-9 | CASRRVGSSIYNEQFF | TGTGCCAGCAGACGAGTGGGCAGCAGCATCTACAATGAGCAGTTCTTC
- | - | TRBJ1-3 | TRBV7-2 | CASSFGTSLASGNTIYF | TGTGCCAGCAGCTTCGGGACATCGCTGGCCTCTGGAAACACCATATATTTT
- | TRBD1 | TRBJ1-5 | TRBV6-5 | CASIIGQDNQPQHF | TGTGCCAGCATCATTGGACAGGACAATCAGCCCCAGCATTTT
- | TRBD2 | TRBJ2-5 | TRBV2 | CASSGMGFGGGPVETQYF | TGTGCCAGCAGTGGGATGGGGTTTGGCGGGGGGCCGGTAGAGACCCAGTACTTC
- | TRBD1 | TRBJ1-2 | TRBV30 | CAWSAGLRTGPYGYTF | TGTGCCTGGAGTGCGGGATTGAGGACAGGGCCGTATGGCTACACCTTC
- | - | TRBJ1-1 | TRBV7-9 | CASSLAGAQAFF | TGTGCCAGCAGCTTAGCGGGGGCCCAAGCTTTCTTT
- | TRBD2 | TRBJ2-1 | TRBV27 | CASIRGGSYNEQFF | TGTGCCAGCATCCGGGGGGGCTCCTACAATGAGCAGTTCTTC
- | TRBD1 | TRBJ1-4 | TRBV29-1 | CSVETGVGEKLFF | TGCAGCGTCGAGACAGGGGTTGGCGAAAAACTGTTTTTT
- | - | TRBJ1-5 | TRBV2 | CASNQEGVGGQPQHF | TGTGCCAGCAACCAGGAAGGGGTGGGAGGTCAGCCCCAGCATTTT
once | TRBD2 | TRBJ2-3 | TRBV7-8 | CASSSLAGPAGTDTQYF | TGTGCCAGCAGCTCACTAGCGGGGCCCGCGGGCACAGATACGCAGTATTTT
- | - | TRBJ2-7 | TRBV24-1 | CATSDLGRPRQYF | TGTGCCACCAGTGATTTGGGGCGACCACGGCAGTACTTC
few | - | TRBJ2-7 | TRBV5-1 | CASSLEQAYEQYF | TGCGCCAGCAGCTTGGAGCAGGCCTACGAGCAGTACTTC
- | TRBD2 | TRBJ2-5 | TRBV5-1 | CASSLDRGVQETQYF | TGCGCCAGCAGCTTGGACCGGGGGGTTCAAGAGACCCAGTACTTC
- | TRBD1 | TRBJ1-2 | TRBV18 | CASSPPSGQGYGYTF | TGTGCCAGCTCACCACCCTCGGGACAGGGATATGGCTACACCTTC
- | TRBD1 | TRBJ1-2 | TRBV7-9 | CASRRTGGEGYTF | TGTGCCAGTAGAAGGACAGGGGGCGAAGGCTACACCTTC
many | TRBD1 | TRBJ1-4 | TRBV15 | CATSRGTGVDEKLFF | TGTGCCACCAGCAGGGGGACAGGGGTGGATGAAAAACTGTTTTTT
few | - | TRBJ1-5 | TRBV7-8 | CASSLAHWTQLNSNQPQHF | TGTGCCAGCAGCTTAGCGCATTGGACTCAGCTCAATAGCAATCAGCCCCAGCATTTT
- | TRBD1 | TRBJ1-5 | TRBV6-2/TRBV6-3 | CASSSTGGWSNQPQHF | TGTGCCAGCAGTTCTACAGGGGGCTGGAGCAATCAGCCCCAGCATTTT
- | TRBD1 | TRBJ1-2 | TRBV4-1 | CASSPRDSNYGYTF | TGCGCCAGCAGCCCGCGGGACAGCAACTATGGCTACACCTTC
once | - | TRBJ1-1 | TRBV25-1 | CASTRPGVGNTEAFF | TGTGCCAGTACCCGCCCGGGGGTTGGGAACACTGAAGCTTTCTTT
- | TRBD1 | TRBJ2-3 | TRBV19 | CASSIAGTGAGSADTQYF | TGTGCCAGTAGTATAGCGGGGACAGGGGCGGGATCCGCAGATACGCAGTATTTT
- | TRBD1 | TRBJ2-7 | TRBV5-4 | CASSLGQGSYEQYF | TGTGCCAGCAGCTTAGGACAGGGTTCCTACGAGCAGTACTTC
- | TRBD2 | TRBJ2-3 | TRBV3-1/TRBV3-2 | CASSQGRPGGLNTQYF | TGTGCCAGCAGCCAAGGGCGGCCGGGGGGGCTTAATACGCAGTATTTT
few | - | TRBJ1-3 | TRBV12-3/TRBV12-4 | CASRRGSGNTIYF | TGTGCCAGCAGGAGGGGGTCTGGAAACACCATATATTTT
- | - | TRBJ2-5 | TRBV5-1 | CASKQGSSGSPWGETQYF | TGCGCCAGCAAACAGGGGTCTAGCGGGTCCCCCTGGGGGGAGACCCAGTACTTC
- | - | TRBJ2-2 | TRBV7-9 | CASSLVQGGRELFF | TGTGCCAGCAGCTTAGTACAGGGTGGACGGGAGCTGTTTTTT
- | - | TRBJ1-1 | TRBV29-1 | CSGGRAKNTEAFF | TGCAGCGGAGGGCGGGCGAAGAACACTGAAGCTTTCTTT
- | TRBD1 | TRBJ1-4 | TRBV7-9 | CASSLDQTGGNEKLFF | TGTGCCAGCAGCTTAGATCAAACAGGGGGTAATGAAAAACTGTTTTTT
- | TRBD1 | TRBJ2-2 | TRBV5-1 | CASSFPTGGVGSGELFF | TGCGCCAGCAGCTTCCCGACAGGGGGCGTCGGGTCCGGGGAGCTGTTTTTT
- | - | TRBJ2-2 | TRBV5-5 | CASSLWGENTGELFF | TGTGCCAGCAGCTTGTGGGGGGAGAACACCGGGGAGCTGTTTTTT
- | TRBD2 | TRBJ2-3 | TRBV2 | CASSDRTSGGVNTQYF | TGTGCCAGCAGCGACCGGACTAGCGGGGGTGTCAATACGCAGTATTTT
once | - | TRBJ2-1 | TRBV28 | CASSPPFGSSYNEQFF | TGTGCCAGCAGTCCCCCCTTCGGGAGCTCCTACAATGAGCAGTTCTTC
many | - | TRBJ2-7 | TRBV3-1/TRBV3-2 | CASSQEPQLLYEQYF | TGTGCCAGCAGCCAAGAACCACAGCTTCTATACGAGCAGTACTTC